This TCR beta chain was sequenced for a study of early T cells in non-severe SARS-CoV-2 infection (dated by TCRdb to about 2021). About the investigation overall: Because TCR sequencing relied on bulk RNA taken from unsorted whole blood, pairing of alpha and beta chains was not possible.

Receptors were amplified or captured by 5' RACE. The sequencer listed for this sample is NextSeq 500. To correct for sequencing error and PCR bias, the TCR library protocol tagged individual cDNA molecules with unique molecular identifiers. Both TCR alpha and beta chains were sequenced, and tight co-correlation was observed between alpha and beta sequence abundances in each sample. The authors' pipeline ran thus. Decombinator V4 was used to perform V gene, J gene and CDR3 annotation of TCR sequences. Expanded TCRs were defined as changing significantly between any two time points under a Poisson model with p below 0.0001. TCR abundances were normalised to the total number of TCRs sequenced per sample and were expressed as counts per million. MAIT TCRs were defined by TRAV1-2 paired with TRAJ12, TRAJ20 or TRAJ33, and iNKT TCRs by TRAV10 paired with TRAJ18. VDJdb, accessed 1 November 2021, was searched for CMV, EBV and SARS-CoV-2 annotated TCRs, with TCRs annotated for multiple antigens excluded. The public reads were quality trimmed at Q25 with fastp and then assembled into clones with MiXCR by TCRdb, keeping productive beta chains. Each record represents a unique CDR3 protein, reported with the most common genes and DNA among its rows. The authors' filters were not applied to this entry. Counted in this sample were about 75,000 distinct CDR3 sequences; 11% of them appeared once. The top ten clones comprise around 11% of the sample.

This was a case-control study nested in a cohort of healthcare workers in London, UK, who had nasopharyngeal swab PCR tests and blood samples taken every week. Healthcare workers were recruited between 23 and 31 March 2020, during the week of the UK lockdown, and were followed weekly for up to about 15 weeks. Broader findings and caveats from the paper: VDJdb matching was skewed toward anti-spike CD8 responses, so virus-specific expansions were likely underestimated and private and CD4 specificities were missed.

Regarding this clonotype: The target of this receptor is not known. Per-base quality was not reported, and no clone a single base away is much larger than it.

The cysteine opens and the phenylalanine closes a CDR3 of 14 amino acids. Of the read, only the CDR3 DNA is kept; its 42 bases are in frame from base 1. From a lookup of the germline V gene, CDR1 and CDR2 are SGHTA and FQGNSA. A distance of 10 bases separates the germline ends of V and J, which lose 1 base and 4 bases respectively. The rearranged segments are TRBV7-2 and TRBJ1-1; the D gene identity is not certain. This TCR derives from an adult who was a healthcare worker with PCR-confirmed SARS-CoV-2 infection or an uninfected control (not recorded which). The sequencing here drew on whole blood, taken at baseline. The DNA reads as follows: TGTGCCAGCAGCTTAGAGGGTCTTGGCACTGAAGCTTTCTTT. It translates as CASSLEGLGTEAFF.